This T cell receptor (beta chain) was sequenced for a study of T cells in Graves' hyperthyroidism and ophthalmopathy. About the study: Initial diagnosis, before any treatment, was when peripheral blood was collected.

Clinical symptoms, serum thyroxine, TRAb, thyroid ultrasound and orbital computed tomography informed diagnoses. A sample of blood taken at first hyperthyroidism diagnosis preceded any ophthalmopathy symptoms. Template material for amplifying TCR beta CDR3 regions consisted of RNA transcripts. HTBI primers were employed in a first-round RT-PCR of the TCR CDR3. TCRdb redid the calling of the multiplex PCR reads with MiXCR, one entry per CDR3 protein. Among about 160,000 distinct CDR3 sequences, 9.4% were seen once, and the ten largest hold around 20%. The TCR sequence derives from a woman aged 18 to 35 with Graves' hyperthyroidism that later progressed to Graves' ophthalmopathy. Source material: blood.

CDR3 protein: CASSGGGGANVLTF. In DNA, the CDR3 is TGTGCCAGCAGCGGAGGGGGTGGGGCCAACGTCCTGACTTTC. V usage is TRBV9 and J usage is TRBJ2-6, with TRBD1 as a possible D gene (6 bases). The V end was cut by 3 bases, the J end by 3 bases, with 7 bases between. The CDR3 has 14 amino acids. Germline-derived CDR1 and CDR2 are SGDLS and YYNGEE.